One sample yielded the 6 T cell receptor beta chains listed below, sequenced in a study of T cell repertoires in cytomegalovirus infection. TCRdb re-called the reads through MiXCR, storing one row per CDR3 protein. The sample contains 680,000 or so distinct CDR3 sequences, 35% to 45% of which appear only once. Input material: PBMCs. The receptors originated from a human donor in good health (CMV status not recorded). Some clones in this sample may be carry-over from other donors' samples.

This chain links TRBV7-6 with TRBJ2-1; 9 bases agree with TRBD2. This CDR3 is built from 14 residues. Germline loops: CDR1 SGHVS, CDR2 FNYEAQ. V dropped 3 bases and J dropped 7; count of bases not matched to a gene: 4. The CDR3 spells CASSFAGGLNEQFF. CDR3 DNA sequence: TGTGCCAGCAGCTTTGCGGGAGGGTTGAATGAGCAGTTCTTC.

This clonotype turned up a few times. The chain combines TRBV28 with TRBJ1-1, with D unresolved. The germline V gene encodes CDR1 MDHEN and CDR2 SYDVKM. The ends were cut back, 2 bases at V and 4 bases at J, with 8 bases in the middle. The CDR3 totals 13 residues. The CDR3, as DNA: TGTGCCAGCAGTTTACATATGACCACTGAAGCTTTCTTT. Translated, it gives CASSLHMTTEAFF.

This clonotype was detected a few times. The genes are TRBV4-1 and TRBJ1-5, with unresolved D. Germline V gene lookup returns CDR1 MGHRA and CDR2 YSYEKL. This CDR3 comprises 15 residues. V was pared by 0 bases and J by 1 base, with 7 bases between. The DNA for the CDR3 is TGCGCCAGCAGCCAAGATCAATACAGCAATCAGCCCCAGCATTTT. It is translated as CASSQDQYSNQPQHF.

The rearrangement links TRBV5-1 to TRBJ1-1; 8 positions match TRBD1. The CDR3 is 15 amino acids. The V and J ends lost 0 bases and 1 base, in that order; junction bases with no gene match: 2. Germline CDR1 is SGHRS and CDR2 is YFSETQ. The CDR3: CASSLADRENTEAFF. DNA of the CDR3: TGCGCCAGCAGCTTGGCGGACAGGGAGAACACTGAAGCTTTCTTT.

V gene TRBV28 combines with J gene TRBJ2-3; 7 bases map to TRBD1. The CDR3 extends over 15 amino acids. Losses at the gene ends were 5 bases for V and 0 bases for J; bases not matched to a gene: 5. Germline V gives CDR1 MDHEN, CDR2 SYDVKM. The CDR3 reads CASSADRRSTDTQYF. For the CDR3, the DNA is TGTGCCAGCAGTGCGGACAGGCGGAGCACAGATACGCAGTATTTT.

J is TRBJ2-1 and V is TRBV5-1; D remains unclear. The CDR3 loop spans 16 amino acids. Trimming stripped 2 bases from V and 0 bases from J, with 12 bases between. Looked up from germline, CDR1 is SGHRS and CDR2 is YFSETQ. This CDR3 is CASSFLATSSYNEQFF. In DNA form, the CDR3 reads TGCGCCAGCAGCTTTTTAGCTACGAGCTCCTACAATGAGCAGTTCTTC.